Each of the 32 T cell receptor beta chains below was sequenced from the same sample in a study of shared clonotypes between healthy human individuals. Profiling relied on immunoSEQ multiplex PCR, and the TCRdb table lists in-frame clones only, not all of them. The profile covers 1.5 million to 1.9 million clones, with 95% to 99% appearing a single time and around 0.45% taken by the ten largest. Sequencing was done on a sample of naive CD4+ T cells sorted from blood. Described subset: CD45RA+ positively selected. The receptors were sampled from a man in his thirties or forties in good health.

This chain connects TRBV5-1 to TRBJ2-3; D gene unclear. Germline CDR1 reads SGHRS; CDR2 reads YFSETQ. This CDR3 comprises 13 residues. With 2 bases removed from V and 3 bases from J, the gap between germline ends came to 7 bases. The CDR3 bases are TGCGCCAGCAGCTTTCTGGGGACAGATACGCAGTATTTT. Translated: CASSFLGTDTQYF.

The sample holds one count of this clone. The chain joins TRBV18 to TRBJ2-2, with a possible D match to TRBD1 (5 bases). Germline V gene data show CDR1 as KGHSH and CDR2 as LQKENI. This CDR3 region has 16 residues. With 0 bases removed from V and 2 bases from J, the gap between germline ends came to 10 bases. The CDR3 sequence is CASSPPGQRNTGELFF. CDR3 DNA sequence: TGTGCCAGCTCACCACCGGGGCAGAGAAACACCGGGGAGCTGTTTTTT.

In this sample, this clone turned up once. The rearrangement links TRBV19 to TRBJ2-1; D ambiguous. The CDR3 is made up of 10 amino acids. The germline V gene encodes CDR1 LNHDA and CDR2 SQIVND (reference sequence). Trimming removed 10 bases at V and 5 bases at J, with 6 bases between. The CDR3 DNA reads TGTGCCACCCGCAACAATGAGCAGTTCTTC. Amino acids: CATRNNEQFF.

This sequence joins TRBV2 and TRBJ1-4; 10 bases are a match to TRBD1. The CDR3 loop spans 16 amino acids. Per germline, CDR1 SNHLY and CDR2 FYNNEI. After removal of 9 bases from V and 0 bases from J, the junction contained 7 bases not matched to a gene. Written as DNA, the CDR3 is TGTGCCAGAGGATCGGGACAGGGGACAACTAATGAAAAACTGTTTTTT. Its translation is CARGSGQGTTNEKLFF. Using reference TRBV2 and TRBJ1-4 for the parts outside the CDR3, the full variable domain is EPEVTQTPSHQVTQMGQEVILRCVPISNHLYFYWYRQILGQKVEFLVSFYNNEISEKSEIFDDQFSVERPDGSNFTLKIRSTKLEDSAMYFCARGSGQGTTNEKLFFGSGTQLSVL.

This chain connects TRBV19 to TRBJ2-7; 9 nucleotides match TRBD2. The CDR3 consists of 15 residues. Looked up from germline, CDR1 is LNHDA and CDR2 is SQIVND (reference sequence). J was trimmed by 2 bases and V by 1 base; bases with no gene match: 3. CDR3 residues: CASSIAASGTYEQYF. Written as DNA, the CDR3 is TGTGCCAGTAGTATAGCGGCTAGCGGGACCTACGAGCAGTACTTC.

The CDR3 spells CASSLEPGSATNEKLFF. DNA for the CDR3: TGTGCCAGCAGCTTGGAACCAGGATCCGCAACTAATGAAAAACTGTTTTTT. This chain connects TRBV5-4 to TRBJ1-4; no clear D gene. This CDR3 has 17 residues. The V gene lost 0 bases and the J gene lost 0 bases, with 12 bases spanning the gap. CDR1 and CDR2 from the germline V gene are SGHNT and YYREEE (reference sequence).

This chain joins TRBV6-1 and TRBJ1-5; tentatively, D is TRBD1 (5 bases). Germline CDR1 and CDR2: MNHNS and SASEGT. CDR3 size: 15 residues. The V gene lost 7 bases and the J gene lost 0 bases, with 13 bases spanning the gap. The CDR3: CASITQGYSNQPQHF. CDR3 in DNA: TGTGCCAGCATCACCCAGGGTTATAGCAATCAGCCCCAGCATTTT.

Concerning this clone itself: A read error may produce the germline difference seen at one junction end. The sample holds other DNA sequences that translate to the same CDR3. This chain joins TRBV28 and TRBJ1-1; D gene uncertain. The V gene's germline CDR1 is MDHEN and CDR2 SYDVKM. CDR3 length: 14 amino acids. In DNA, the CDR3 is TGTGCCAGCAGTTTACCAGCGGGTGACACCGAAGCTTTCTTT. As protein: CASSLPAGDTEAFF. Full variable domain (rest looked up from reference TRBV28 and TRBJ1-1): DVKVTQSSRYLVKRTGEKVFLECVQDMDHENMFWYRQDPGLGLRLIYFSYDVKMKEKGDIPEGYSVSREKKERFSLILESASTNQTSMYLCASSLPAGDTEAFFGQGTRLTVV.

A note on this clone: At the DNA level, this CDR3 is encoded by other sequences in the same sample as well. The V and J genes are TRBV20-1 and TRBJ2-7; D gene ambiguous. The CDR3 extends over 11 amino acids. Trimming stripped 3 bases from V and 2 bases from J, with 5 bases between. The germline V gene has CDR1 DFQATT and CDR2 SNEGSKA (reference sequence). CDR3 in amino acids: CSASSPYEQYF. The CDR3 DNA follows: TGCAGTGCTAGTAGCCCCTACGAGCAGTACTTC.

The chain is built from TRBV18 and TRBJ1-2; 7 bases align to TRBD1. V was clipped by 5 bases and J by 0 bases; unmatched bases: 15. The CDR3 contains 18 residues. CDR1 and CDR2 from the germline V gene are KGHSH and LQKENI. CDR3 region: CASSSRGDSRLANYGYTF. As DNA, the CDR3 is TGTGCCAGCTCATCCCGCGGGGACAGCAGGCTAGCTAACTATGGCTACACCTTC. The variable domain in full, with the rest retrieved from reference TRBV18 and TRBJ1-2, is NAGVMQNPRHLVRRRGQEARLRCSPMKGHSHVYWYRQLPEEGLKFMVYLQKENIIDESGMPKERFSAEFPKEGPSILRIQQVVRGDSAAYFCASSSRGDSRLANYGYTFGSGTRLTVV.

Comments on this clone: The identical CDR3 is also encoded by other nucleotide sequences in the sample. V usage is TRBV28 and J usage is TRBJ1-5, with unresolved D. CDR3 length: 12 residues. CDR1 MDHEN and CDR2 SYDVKM come from the germline V gene. Between the trimmed V and J ends, which lost 4 bases and 4 bases, there was a span of 5 bases. CDR3 amino acids: CASSSTNQPQHF. CDR3 sequence (DNA): TGTGCCAGCAGTTCCACTAATCAGCCCCAGCATTTT. Using reference TRBV28 and TRBJ1-5 for the parts outside the CDR3, the full variable domain is DVKVTQSSRYLVKRTGEKVFLECVQDMDHENMFWYRQDPGLGLRLIYFSYDVKMKEKGDIPEGYSVSREKKERFSLILESASTNQTSMYLCASSSTNQPQHFGDGTRLSIL.

The V gene is TRBV10-3, the J gene TRBJ2-6, with 11 bases matching TRBD2. The CDR3 totals 17 residues. Unmatched junction bases numbered 12, after V lost 10 bases and J lost 4 bases. The germline V gene has CDR1 ENHRY and CDR2 SYGVKD. CDR3 in DNA: TGTGCCACCAGAACTAGCGGGAGTTTCTTCGGGGCCAACGTCCTGACTTTC. It encodes CATRTSGSFFGANVLTF.

The J gene is TRBJ2-1, the V gene TRBV5-1; TRBD2 aligns across 7 bases. CDR3 length: 14 amino acids. Per germline, CDR1 SGHRS and CDR2 YFSETQ. Trimming removed 2 bases from V and 8 bases from J; junction bases left unmatched: 7. The CDR3 spells CASSFEAGVHEQFF. Written as DNA, the CDR3 is TGCGCCAGCAGCTTTGAGGCGGGAGTCCATGAGCAGTTCTTC.

This chain connects TRBV7-3 to TRBJ2-1; D is tentatively TRBD1 or TRBD2 (5 bases each). Trimming pared 5 bases from V and 3 bases from J, leaving 14 bases between. This CDR3 is 15 amino acids long. CDR1 is SGHTA, CDR2 FQGTGA, per germline. CDR3: CASSNAGTLYNEQFF. CDR3 bases: TGTGCCAGCAGCAACGCCGGGACCCTCTACAATGAGCAGTTCTTC.

The chain links TRBV28 to TRBJ1-2; a possible D gene is TRBD1 (5 bases). CDR1 is MDHEN, CDR2 SYDVKM, per germline. V was trimmed by 7 bases and J by 4 bases, leaving 13 bases between them. The CDR3 runs to 13 residues. DNA for the CDR3: TGTGCCAGCATCCCTTCAGGGTTCTATGGCTACACCTTC. Translation: CASIPSGFYGYTF.

This chain uses TRBV19 with TRBJ2-2; D gene unclear. The V and J ends lost 6 bases and 6 bases respectively, with 14 bases between them. This CDR3 region has 14 residues. Germline lookup yields CDR1 LNHDA and CDR2 SQIVND (reference sequence). CDR3 residues: CASRNRRGAGELFF. CDR3 nucleotide sequence: TGTGCCAGTAGGAACAGACGTGGGGCCGGGGAGCTGTTTTTT.

The chain couples TRBV18 to TRBJ1-3; TRBD1 matches 7 bases. Germline loops: CDR1 KGHSH, CDR2 LQKENI. The CDR3 is made up of 20 amino acids. After removal of 2 bases from V and 0 bases from J, the junction contained 16 bases not matched to a gene. The CDR3: CASSPIFRTGDDHSGNTIYF. CDR3 coding DNA: TGTGCCAGCTCACCAATTTTCCGGACAGGCGATGATCACTCTGGAAACACCATATATTTT.

J is TRBJ1-2 and V is TRBV6-5, with D unresolved. The CDR3 runs 12 residues. V was clipped by 4 bases and J by 4 bases, with 7 bases between them. Germline values: CDR1 MNHEY, CDR2 SVGAGI. The CDR3 spells CASSSWVYGYTF. In nucleotides, the CDR3 is TGTGCCAGCAGTTCGTGGGTCTATGGCTACACCTTC.

The genes are TRBV28 and TRBJ2-2, with D perhaps TRBD1 (6 bases). Trimming shortened V by 7 bases and J by 6 bases, and 18 bases separated the two germline ends. Germline V gene sequence: CDR1 MDHEN, CDR2 SYDVKM. This CDR3 comprises 15 residues. The CDR3 here is CASTWTDRHAGELFF. As DNA, the CDR3 is TGTGCCAGCACCTGGACAGATCGGCACGCCGGGGAGCTGTTTTTT.

As to this clone: The same CDR3 is also encoded by other DNA sequences in this sample. The genes are TRBV7-9 and TRBJ2-1; the D is unclear. This CDR3 is 13 amino acids long. Looked up from germline, CDR1 is SEHNR and CDR2 is FQNEAQ (reference sequence). V dropped 5 bases and J dropped 2 bases, with 7 bases sitting between them. The CDR3 loop reads CASSEGTYNEQFF. The CDR3 region has the DNA TGTGCCAGCAGCGAAGGAACCTACAATGAGCAGTTCTTC.

The chain's CDR3 is CASSPALSSYNEQFF. The CDR3 DNA reads TGCGCCAGCAGCCCCGCTCTGAGCTCCTACAATGAGCAGTTCTTC. The chain recombines TRBV5-1 with TRBJ2-1; no reliable D call. CDR1 is SGHRS and CDR2 is YFSETQ in the germline V gene. CDR3 length: 15 residues. Deletions cut 4 bases from V and 0 bases from J, with 11 bases between.

The chain is built from TRBV28 and TRBJ2-7; TRBD2 aligns across 11 bases. After removal of 7 bases from V and 7 bases from J, the junction contained 6 bases not matched to a gene. This CDR3 region has 13 residues. CDR1 is MDHEN and CDR2 is SYDVKM in the germline V gene. The CDR3 protein is CASNRLAGPEQYF. For the CDR3, the DNA is TGTGCCAGCAATAGACTAGCGGGGCCTGAGCAGTACTTC.

V and J are TRBV5-6 and TRBJ2-1, with 8 bases that match TRBD2. Trimming took 4 bases from V and 9 from J; bases not matched to a gene: 3. The CDR3 is 12 amino acids. Germline-derived CDR1 and CDR2 are SGHDT and YYEEEE. The CDR3 nucleotides read TGTGCCAGCAGCCGACGGGAGGGTGAGCAGTTCTTC. It specifies CASSRREGEQFF. The full variable domain, its missing parts supplied by reference TRBV5-6 and TRBJ2-1, is DAGVTQSPTHLIKTRGQQVTLRCSPKSGHDTVSWYQQALGQGPQFIFQYYEEEERQRGNFPDRFSGHQFPNYSSELNVNALLLGDSALYLCASSRREGEQFFGPGTRLTVL.

The V gene is TRBV18, the J gene TRBJ2-7; D might be TRBD1 (6 bases). Germline V gives CDR1 KGHSH, CDR2 LQKENI. The CDR3 runs to 13 residues. Trimming removed 2 bases from V and 6 bases from J, with 11 bases in between. The DNA for the CDR3 is TGTGCCAGCTCACCAGCCAGGGGTTCCGAGCAGTACTTC. Translating gives CASSPARGSEQYF.

V and J are TRBV14 and TRBJ2-1; 8 bases map to TRBD2. The CDR3 extends over 19 amino acids. V lost 4 bases and J lost 2; bases outside the gene matches: 16. Germline V gene sequence: CDR1 SGHDN, CDR2 FVKESK. CDR3 sequence (DNA): TGTGCCAGCAGCCGAACTCCAGCGGGAGTGGTAAGGGCCTACAATGAGCAGTTCTTC. This sequence encodes CASSRTPAGVVRAYNEQFF.

This chain uses TRBV4-2 with TRBJ2-3; D assignment may be TRBD1 or TRBD2 (7 bases each). V gave up 3 bases and J gave up 6 bases, with 22 bases separating them. Per germline, CDR1 LGHNA and CDR2 YNFKEQ. This CDR3 has 17 amino acids. The CDR3 sequence: CASSQTGTKGGGDTQYF. In nucleotides, the CDR3 is TGTGCCAGCAGCCAGACGGGGACTAAAGGGGGCGGGGATACGCAGTATTTT.

This chain uses TRBV7-8 with TRBJ2-5; D might be TRBD2 (6 bases). Between the trimmed V and J ends, which lost 5 bases and 1 base, there was a span of 17 bases. Germline V gives CDR1 SGHVS, CDR2 FQNEAQ. The CDR3 runs to 16 residues. CDR3 amino acids: CASSLRDFPIQETQYF. CDR3 in DNA: TGTGCCAGCAGCCTGAGGGACTTCCCGATCCAAGAGACCCAGTACTTC.

As concerns this clone: Other DNA sequences in the sample encode the same CDR3. The chain combines TRBV9 with TRBJ2-7; D ambiguous. CDR1 is SGDLS and CDR2 is YYNGEE in the germline V gene. CDR3 length: 13 amino acids. The V end lost 2 bases, the J end lost 3 bases, and 9 bases lay between the germline ends. In DNA form, the CDR3 reads TGTGCCAGCAGCGTGGACGGCTTCTACGAGCAGTACTTC. Protein: CASSVDGFYEQYF. Supplemented by reference TRBV9 and TRBJ2-7, the full variable domain reads DSGVTQTPKHLITATGQRVTLRCSPRSGDLSVYWYQQSLDQGLQFLIQYYNGEERAKGNILERFSAQQFPDLHSELNLSSLELGDSALYFCASSVDGFYEQYFGPGTRLTVT.

The V and J genes are TRBV2 and TRBJ1-3, with 7 bases identical to TRBD1. Trimming at V came to 2 bases and at J to 3 bases, leaving 10 bases not matched to a gene. The germline V gene has CDR1 SNHLY and CDR2 FYNNEI. This CDR3 is 17 amino acids long. The CDR3 here is CASSERVTGRSGNTIYF. CDR3 bases: TGTGCCAGCAGTGAAAGGGTGACAGGGAGAAGTGGAAACACCATATATTTT.

This clone was picked up one time. This chain links TRBV11-1 with TRBJ1-1, with D unresolved. Germline-derived CDR1 and CDR2 are SGHAT and FQDESV (reference sequence). Deletions cut 2 bases from V and 4 bases from J, with 5 bases between. This CDR3 comprises 12 residues. In DNA form, the CDR3 reads TGTGCCAGCAGCTTATTTTTCACTGAAGCTTTCTTT. Its translation is CASSLFFTEAFF.

The chain couples TRBV7-9 to TRBJ1-5; D not certain. V was cut by 0 bases and J by 6 bases, with 3 bases left in between. Germline lookup yields CDR1 SEHNR and CDR2 FQNEAQ (reference sequence). The CDR3 is 12 residues long. CDR3 residues: CASSLAGQPQHF. The CDR3 nucleotides are TGTGCCAGCAGCTTAGCCGGTCAGCCCCAGCATTTT.

The chain combines TRBV5-6 with TRBJ2-1; D remains ambiguous. CDR3 size: 16 residues. The germline CDR1 and CDR2 sequences are SGHDT and YYEEEE. V lost 0 bases to trimming and J lost 6 bases, with 16 bases between them. CDR3 nucleotide sequence: TGTGCCAGCAGCTTGGCTACACATGCTTTACGCAATGAGCAGTTCTTC. Its protein is CASSLATHALRNEQFF. Full variable domain (outside the CDR3, taken from reference TRBV5-6 and TRBJ2-1): DAGVTQSPTHLIKTRGQQVTLRCSPKSGHDTVSWYQQALGQGPQFIFQYYEEEERQRGNFPDRFSGHQFPNYSSELNVNALLLGDSALYLCASSLATHALRNEQFFGPGTRLTVL.